The clone carrying this T cell receptor beta chain was picked up a small number of times. What it recognizes is unknown. Per germline, CDR1 LNHNV and CDR2 YYDKDF (reference sequence). The CDR3 extends over 13 amino acids. The V and J ends lost 8 bases and 3 bases, in that order; junction bases with no gene match: 6. This record comes from a study of CD8 T cells in ankylosing spondylitis. Study-level points and caveats: A TCR beta motif of eight or nine highly homologous variants seemed to mark ankylosing spondylitis blood.

By quantitative 5'-RACE with molecular barcodes, the TCR beta libraries were made. TCRdb re-called the 5' RACE reads with MiXCR, one entry per CDR3 protein. Among about 160,000 distinct CDR3 sequences listed, approximately 9.9% were seen once. The TCR was taken from a female donor with ankylosing spondylitis or in good health (not recorded which). Sequencing used blood, either unsorted or a sorted T cell fraction (not recorded which). The V and J genes are TRBV15 and TRBJ2-7; TRBD1 agrees at 8 bases. CDR3 sequence (DNA): TGTGCCACCTCCACCGGGACAGGCTACGAGCAGTACTTC. This codes for CATSTGTGYEQYF.